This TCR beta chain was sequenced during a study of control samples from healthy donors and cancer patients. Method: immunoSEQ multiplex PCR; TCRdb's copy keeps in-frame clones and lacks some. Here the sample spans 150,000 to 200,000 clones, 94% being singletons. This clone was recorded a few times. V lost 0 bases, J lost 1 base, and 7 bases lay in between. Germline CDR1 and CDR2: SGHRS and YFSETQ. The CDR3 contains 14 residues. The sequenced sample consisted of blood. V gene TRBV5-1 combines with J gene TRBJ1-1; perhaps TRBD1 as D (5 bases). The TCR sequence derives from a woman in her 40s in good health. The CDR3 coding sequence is TGCGCCAGCAGCTTGGATGGGGCGAACACTGAAGCTTTCTTT. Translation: CASSLDGANTEAFF. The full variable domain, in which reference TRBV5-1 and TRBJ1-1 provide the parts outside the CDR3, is KAGVTQTPRYLIKTRGQQVTLSCSPISGHRSVSWYQQTPGQGLQFLFEYFSETQRNKGNFPGRFSGRQFSNSRSEMNVSTLELGDSALYLCASSLDGANTEAFFGQGTRLTVV.